Listed below are T cell receptor beta chains from one sample, sequenced in a study of monozygotic twins with inflammatory bowel disease. Reanalyzing the 5' RACE reads, TCRdb keeps one entry per CDR3 protein, without DNA. The listing contains hundreds of thousands of distinct CDR3 sequences. The specimen sequenced was blood. The receptors were gathered from a human donor with ulcerative colitis or Crohn's disease, or a healthy co-twin of an affected twin (not recorded which). Each CDR3 is given with its conserved first and last residue. Fields, in order: J gene, clone size, V gene, CDR3 protein. Not all rows give a size; the values are once, few, many and, for expanded clones, a class.

j_gene: TRBJ2-2
abundance: NA
v_gene: TRBV29-1
CDR3aa: CSVEEARGQGGELFF

j_gene: TRBJ2-2
abundance: NA
v_gene: TRBV9
CDR3aa: CASSQDGRGFGELFF

j_gene: TRBJ2-3
abundance: NA
v_gene: TRBV20-1
CDR3aa: CSAKSGGPKLVDTQYF

j_gene: TRBJ1-1
abundance: NA
v_gene: TRBV3-1
CDR3aa: CASSQGLLGTEAFF

j_gene: TRBJ1-2
abundance: NA
v_gene: TRBV5-1
CDR3aa: CASSLTTSSYGYTF

j_gene: TRBJ2-5
abundance: NA
v_gene: TRBV7-9
CDR3aa: CASSLPSGDRGQETQYF

j_gene: TRBJ2-7
abundance: NA
v_gene: TRBV20-1
CDR3aa: CSASLSGTYEQYF

j_gene: TRBJ2-1
abundance: NA
v_gene: TRBV14
CDR3aa: CASSPISRRVHNEQFF

j_gene: TRBJ2-7
abundance: NA
v_gene: TRBV10-3
CDR3aa: CAIDTGTGGREQYF

j_gene: TRBJ1-1
abundance: NA
v_gene: TRBV20-1
CDR3aa: CSARIGQTMNTEAFF

j_gene: TRBJ2-3
abundance: NA
v_gene: TRBV6-1
CDR3aa: CASRRQGNTQYF

j_gene: TRBJ2-1
abundance: NA
v_gene: TRBV27
CDR3aa: CASRRAWEQFF

j_gene: TRBJ2-7
abundance: NA
v_gene: TRBV7-9
CDR3aa: CASSLSEVSHEQYF

j_gene: TRBJ1-4
abundance: NA
v_gene: TRBV14
CDR3aa: CASSRKGAKRAEKLFF

j_gene: TRBJ1-4
abundance: NA
v_gene: TRBV20-1
CDR3aa: CSALRDEKLFF

j_gene: TRBJ2-7
abundance: NA
v_gene: TRBV5-5
CDR3aa: CAGGQGGSYEQYF

j_gene: TRBJ2-2
abundance: NA
v_gene: TRBV7-2
CDR3aa: CASSFGHPNTGELFF

j_gene: TRBJ2-3
abundance: NA
v_gene: TRBV6-6
CDR3aa: CASRISGQAYF

j_gene: TRBJ1-3
abundance: NA
v_gene: TRBV7-2
CDR3aa: CASSGRQGVGGNTIYF

j_gene: TRBJ1-3
abundance: NA
v_gene: TRBV6-2/TRBV6-3
CDR3aa: CASSYGRRGSGNTIYF

j_gene: TRBJ1-5
abundance: NA
v_gene: TRBV19
CDR3aa: CASSIFGDSNQPQHF

j_gene: TRBJ1-4
abundance: NA
v_gene: TRBV11-2
CDR3aa: CASSPRLAGVGPNEKLFF

j_gene: TRBJ2-7
abundance: NA
v_gene: TRBV6-2/TRBV6-3
CDR3aa: CASSDTGTAKPYEQYF

j_gene: TRBJ2-7
abundance: NA
v_gene: TRBV27
CDR3aa: CASSASSYEQYF

j_gene: TRBJ2-3
abundance: NA
v_gene: TRBV6-4
CDR3aa: CASSDSGGTDTQYF

j_gene: TRBJ1-5
abundance: NA
v_gene: TRBV25-1
CDR3aa: CASSEWGSQPQHF

j_gene: TRBJ2-5
abundance: NA
v_gene: TRBV5-1
CDR3aa: CASSRQGPSLETQYF

j_gene: TRBJ1-5
abundance: NA
v_gene: TRBV7-2
CDR3aa: CASSLAGLGVNQPQHF

j_gene: TRBJ1-4
abundance: NA
v_gene: TRBV7-2
CDR3aa: CASSKGDGPYNEKLFF

j_gene: TRBJ2-7
abundance: NA
v_gene: TRBV29-1
CDR3aa: CSGDRGYYEQYF

j_gene: TRBJ1-3
abundance: NA
v_gene: TRBV4-3
CDR3aa: CASSGKVTRGNTIYF

j_gene: TRBJ2-7
abundance: NA
v_gene: TRBV5-1
CDR3aa: CASSWTSGTEVLDEQYF

j_gene: TRBJ2-1
abundance: NA
v_gene: TRBV7-2
CDR3aa: CASSLRRGSAYNEQFF

j_gene: TRBJ2-1
abundance: NA
v_gene: TRBV9
CDR3aa: CASSVGTGRRFGSYNEQFF

j_gene: TRBJ2-5
abundance: NA
v_gene: TRBV5-1
CDR3aa: CASSLQRIGQETQYF

j_gene: TRBJ2-1
abundance: NA
v_gene: TRBV10-2
CDR3aa: CASQKATYNEQFF

j_gene: TRBJ2-1
abundance: NA
v_gene: TRBV12-3/TRBV12-4
CDR3aa: CASKKGGLSYNEQFF

j_gene: TRBJ1-2
abundance: NA
v_gene: TRBV5-6
CDR3aa: CATYAGTARRGGYTF

j_gene: TRBJ2-5
abundance: NA
v_gene: TRBV20-1
CDR3aa: CSARETNQETQYF

j_gene: TRBJ2-7
abundance: NA
v_gene: TRBV20-1
CDR3aa: CSTSYDSYEQYF

j_gene: TRBJ2-7
abundance: medium-sized
v_gene: TRBV9
CDR3aa: CASSVVGNDEQYF

j_gene: TRBJ2-3
abundance: NA
v_gene: TRBV9
CDR3aa: CASGGRSSTDTQYF

j_gene: TRBJ1-6
abundance: NA
v_gene: TRBV6-5
CDR3aa: CASSYTQGWNSPLHF

j_gene: TRBJ1-4
abundance: NA
v_gene: TRBV7-2
CDR3aa: CASSLVVRGGTNEKLFF

j_gene: TRBJ2-7
abundance: NA
v_gene: TRBV27
CDR3aa: CASSLRGHSVEQYF

j_gene: TRBJ1-1
abundance: NA
v_gene: TRBV12-3/TRBV12-4
CDR3aa: CASSLHSAIEAFF

j_gene: TRBJ1-6
abundance: NA
v_gene: TRBV19
CDR3aa: CASTPGGDRARPGSPLHF

j_gene: TRBJ2-5
abundance: NA
v_gene: TRBV28
CDR3aa: CASSSRGVQETQYF

j_gene: TRBJ1-5
abundance: NA
v_gene: TRBV5-1
CDR3aa: CASSLQGQDNQPQHF

j_gene: TRBJ2-7
abundance: NA
v_gene: TRBV20-1
CDR3aa: CSARVGLAGVYEQYF

j_gene: TRBJ2-7
abundance: NA
v_gene: TRBV18
CDR3aa: CASSPGLAEYYEQYF

j_gene: TRBJ2-7
abundance: NA
v_gene: TRBV20-1
CDR3aa: CSARVGQGIYEQYF

j_gene: TRBJ2-2
abundance: NA
v_gene: TRBV27
CDR3aa: CASSFPGTSGNGELFF

j_gene: TRBJ2-4
abundance: NA
v_gene: TRBV2
CDR3aa: CASSMDYLAKNIQYF

j_gene: TRBJ2-3
abundance: NA
v_gene: TRBV7-2
CDR3aa: CASSLRPWRAGRLSSTDTQYF

j_gene: TRBJ1-3
abundance: NA
v_gene: TRBV5-1
CDR3aa: CASSLGQIKTGSGNTIYF

j_gene: TRBJ2-7
abundance: NA
v_gene: TRBV9
CDR3aa: CASSVGSGGGAYEQYF

j_gene: TRBJ2-2
abundance: NA
v_gene: TRBV5-1
CDR3aa: CASSLRTSGNAGELFF

j_gene: TRBJ2-1
abundance: NA
v_gene: TRBV10-3
CDR3aa: CAINRGGAQDEQFF